This entry describes one T cell receptor (beta chain). Its antigen is as yet unknown. The source of the sample is a study of identifying expanded T cells in peripheral blood. Trimming stripped 6 bases from V and 0 bases from J, with 9 bases between. Germline values: CDR1 LNHNV, CDR2 YYDKDF (reference sequence). This CDR3 has 14 amino acids. Study observations and caveats: Technical replicates showed around 1.2 changed clones; around 2 weeks about 16.4; four weeks 19. Approximately two-week clone count variance significantly increased as total template count grew.

Profiling relied on immunoSEQ multiplex PCR, and the TCRdb table lists in-frame clones only, not all of them. The sample has over 45,000 clones; approximately 83% are singletons. During the collection period, no donor immune events like infections were recorded. The receptor was isolated from a person between 18 and 69 years old in good health. The J gene is TRBJ1-5, the V gene TRBV15; D uncertain. Sequencing was done on a sample of blood. The CDR3 bases are TGTGCCACCAGTAGTAGCGTTAGCAATCAGCCCCAGCATTTT. Its translation: CATSSSVSNQPQHF. Full variable domain (remainder filled in from reference TRBV15 and TRBJ1-5): DAMVIQNPRYQVTQFGKPVTLSCSQTLNHNVMYWYQQKSSQAPKLLFHYYDKDFNNEADTPDNFQSRRPNTSFCFLDIRSPGLGDTAMYLCATSSSVSNQPQHFGDGTRLSIL.